What follows are 7 T cell receptor beta chains derived from one specimen sequenced in a study of CD8 T cells in Susac syndrome. Reverse transcription used about 0.45 to 1 ug RNA and random hexamers. TCRdb re-analysed the immunoSEQ multiplex PCR reads in MiXCR, keeping a single row per CDR3 protein. The sample gives about 80,000 distinct CDR3 sequences, 93% of which show up once; around 0.57% is in the top ten. Sequencing was carried out using CD4+ T cells from PBMCs. The receptors were sampled from a human donor with Susac syndrome.

This rearrangement joins TRBV19 to TRBJ2-1; D gene unclear. This CDR3 spans 13 amino acids. Germline V gene sequence: CDR1 LNHDA, CDR2 SQIVND (reference sequence). With 5 bases removed from V and 2 bases from J, the gap between germline ends came to 7 bases. Here the CDR3 reads CASSRGTYNEQFF. In nucleotides, the CDR3 is TGTGCCAGTAGTCGCGGAACCTACAATGAGCAGTTCTTC.

This rearrangement joins TRBV7-9 to TRBJ1-3; unclear D gene. Per the germline V gene, CDR1 is SEHNR and CDR2 is FQNEAQ (reference sequence). V gave up 0 bases and J gave up 0 bases, with 12 bases separating them. The CDR3 extends over 17 amino acids. The CDR3 protein is CASSLADGRRSGNTIYF. Here the CDR3 DNA reads TGTGCCAGCAGCTTAGCGGATGGCAGACGCTCTGGAAACACCATATATTTT.

This clonotype appeared once. The chain is built from TRBV9 and TRBJ2-7; weak D call: TRBD2 (6 bases). Trimming stripped 0 bases from V and 6 bases from J, with 7 bases between. The CDR3 loop spans 12 amino acids. CDR1 is SGDLS and CDR2 is YYNGEE in the germline V gene. CDR3: CASSVVGGEQYF. The CDR3 DNA reads TGTGCCAGCAGCGTAGTCGGGGGCGAGCAGTACTTC.

The rearrangement joins TRBV6-6 to TRBJ2-1, with TRBD2 matching 9 bases. Germline V gene data show CDR1 as MNHNY and CDR2 as SVGAGI (reference sequence). The CDR3 covers 14 residues. V lost 6 bases and J lost 4; bases outside the gene matches: 4. CDR3 sequence: CASSRGGEYNEQFF. In DNA form, the CDR3 reads TGTGCCAGCAGCCGCGGGGGGGAATACAATGAGCAGTTCTTC.

The rearrangement uses TRBV5-1 and TRBJ2-7; tentative D call: TRBD1 (5 bases). The germline V and J ends were trimmed by 0 bases and 0 bases, with 10 bases remaining between them. CDR3 size: 15 residues. The germline CDR1 and CDR2 sequences are SGHRS and YFSETQ. The CDR3 sequence is CASSLAGSGSYEQYF. In DNA form, the CDR3 reads TGCGCCAGCAGCTTGGCAGGGTCCGGCTCCTACGAGCAGTACTTC.

The chain recombines TRBV7-8 with TRBJ2-7; TRBD1 agrees at 11 bases. The germline CDR1 and CDR2 sequences are SGHVS and FQNEAQ. The ends lost 5 bases at V and 3 bases at J; junction bases unmatched: 12. The CDR3 runs to 17 residues. The DNA for the CDR3 is TGTGCCAGCAGCCCTACTCCCGGGACAGGGGGGATCTACGAGCAGTACTTC. Amino acids: CASSPTPGTGGIYEQYF.

The V call is TRBV25-1, the J call TRBJ2-7, with D possibly being TRBD1 (6 bases). Per the germline V gene, CDR1 is MGHDK and CDR2 is SYGVNS. The germline V and J ends were trimmed by 6 bases and 1 base, with 19 bases remaining between them. This CDR3 is 16 amino acids long. CDR3 residues: CASSRPQGTSSYEQYF. DNA of the CDR3: TGTGCCAGCAGCCGTCCACAGGGAACTTCGTCCTACGAGCAGTACTTC.